The clone carrying this TCR beta chain was observed many times. V was clipped by 6 bases and J by 4 bases; unmatched bases: 15. The CDR3 covers 18 residues. This specimen comes from a study of human T cells and chemical hapten exposure. Indicated time point: patch test 1, 2 weeks after DPC sensitization. As to treatment: therapeutic diphenylcyclopropenone sensitization with weekly scalp DPC. TCRdb reprocessed the RACE reads with MiXCR, giving one entry per CDR3 protein. This table holds about 82,000 distinct CDR3 sequences, approximately 11% found once. V is TRBV12-3 or TRBV12-4 and J is TRBJ1-5; 10 positions agree with TRBD1. The sample was whole blood, taken in connection with sensitization to the hapten diphenylcyclopropenone (DPC). The origin of this receptor is a woman aged 45-65 years with alopecia areata. Some clones in this sample may be carry-over from other donors' samples. The CDR3 is CASSPTIPSGQGNQPQHF. In nucleotides, the CDR3 is TGTGCCAGCAGCCCCACTATCCCTTCGGGACAGGGGAATCAGCCCCAGCATTTT.